This is a list of T cell receptor beta chains from one sample in a study of beta chain features in type 1 diabetes. Generated by immunoSEQ multiplex PCR, the TCRdb table keeps only in-frame clones and is missing some. The sample holds hundreds of thousands of clones; roughly 11% are singletons and the top ten take about 0.015%. The sequenced material came from naive CD4+ T cells from blood. The receptors come from a woman in her twenties or thirties in good health. Each CDR3 is given with its conserved first and last residue. D genes are given only for firm matches.

>TRBD2|TRBJ2-1|TRBV15
CATSLRPGLAGVVWFF
>TRBD2|TRBJ2-7|TRBV7-3
CASSLGGSKYEQYF
>TRBD2|TRBJ2-2|TRBV30
CATPWALAGETGELFF
>.|TRBJ2-1|TRBV28
CASTGNEQFF
>.|TRBJ2-3|TRBV15
CATRTGDPPDTQYF
>TRBD2|TRBJ2-1|TRBV18
CASSRTLWTGGPKNEQFF
>TRBD2|TRBJ2-2|TRBV11-3
CASSLDLGLAGGTNTGELFF
>TRBD1|TRBJ1-5|TRBV15
CATSPSGTGSNQPQHF
>TRBD1|TRBJ2-7|TRBV28
CASREGGGTGGLEQYF
>.|TRBJ1-1|TRBV4-2
CASSRGEGGTEAFF
>.|TRBJ2-5|TRBV14
CASSQIPGSWETQYF
>.|TRBJ2-1|TRBV9
CASSLGGTGNHEQFF
>TRBD2|TRBJ2-1|TRBV5-4
CASSQGLAGVNEQFF
>.|TRBJ1-1|TRBV6-5
CASSDNEGNTEAFF
>TRBD1|TRBJ1-2|TRBV2
CASSGQGVYGYTF
>.|TRBJ2-2|TRBV14
CASSQDWGTTNTGELFF
>.|TRBJ1-1|TRBV29-1
CSVDRQASGAFF
>.|TRBJ2-1|TRBV5-1
CASSLATSQIGNEQFF
>TRBD2|TRBJ2-7|TRBV5-4
CASSPERERGEQYF
>.|TRBJ2-1|TRBV10-3
CAIEDNSSYNEQFF
>.|TRBJ2-3|TRBV25-1
CASSEQGTDTQYF
>.|TRBJ2-3|TRBV6-6
CASSYTPAGRTDTQYF
>TRBD1|TRBJ2-7|TRBV27
CASSTQGRYEQYF
>.|TRBJ1-5|TRBV5-1
CASSPGWWGNQPQHF
>.|TRBJ1-1|TRBV7-9
CASSSHNSGGTTEAFF
>TRBD1|TRBJ2-6|TRBV19
CASSSSGTGSGANVLTF
>.|TRBJ2-3|TRBV18
CASSPLQGSTDTQYF
>TRBD2|TRBJ2-7|TRBV28
CASSLERGYEQYF
>.|TRBJ1-5|TRBV28
CASSFIRENSQPQHF
>TRBD1|TRBJ1-5|TRBV7-2
CASSLDRGHNQPQHF
>.|TRBJ1-1|TRBV19
CASSLTGHTEAFF
>TRBD1|TRBJ2-5|TRBV19
CASSSTGGGETQYF
>TRBD1|TRBJ2-1|TRBV29-1
CSVGGQGNNEQFF
>.|TRBJ2-6|TRBV7-2
CASSFRGANVLTF
>.|TRBJ1-2|TRBV30
CAWTRSVSNYGYTF
>TRBD2|TRBJ2-3|TRBV7-9
CASSSIPGLGTDTQYF
>TRBD1|TRBJ2-7|TRBV15
CATSMRGNPGQGAYEQYF
>.|TRBJ1-4|TRBV28
CASSSRNGGEKLFF
>.|TRBJ1-5|TRBV7-2
CASSLGLTGSQPQHF
>TRBD1|TRBJ2-2|TRBV4-3
CASSQEDRGGSGELFF
>TRBD1|TRBJ1-2|TRBV13
CASSLDGDRGRIYGYTF
>.|TRBJ2-7|TRBV15
CATSREVTFENEQYF
>TRBD2|TRBJ2-3|TRBV13
CASSLVRVAGGNTDTQYF
>TRBD2|TRBJ2-7|TRBV6-5
CASRLASGRIYEQYF
>.|TRBJ2-1|TRBV11-2
CASSFSGGAVQFF
>.|TRBJ2-7|TRBV6-5
CASRRQDSGLYEQYF
>TRBD2|TRBJ2-7|TRBV5-1
CASSSTPGLGGSEQYF
>TRBD1|.|TRBV7-2
CASSLGGQGASYEQYF
>TRBD1|TRBJ2-5|TRBV6-5
CASPIRGCETQYF
>.|TRBJ1-2|TRBV11-2
CASSFGRAPSGYTF
>TRBD2|TRBJ2-1|TRBV7-9
CASSSRGLANNEQFF
>TRBD1|TRBJ2-4|TRBV2
CASSEGGGLRIQYF
>.|TRBJ2-5|TRBV7-9
CASSPGSGPGEETQYF
>.|TRBJ2-7|TRBV28
CASSLSGDLYEQYF
>.|TRBJ1-1|TRBV7-6
CASSLGTGMDLTEAFF
>TRBD1|TRBJ2-5|TRBV7-9
CASSLGTGGRETQYF